The rows below give T cell receptor beta chains drawn from one sample of a study of T cells in Graves' hyperthyroidism and ophthalmopathy. TCRdb re-analysed the multiplex PCR reads in MiXCR, keeping a single row per CDR3 protein. The sample gives hundreds of thousands of distinct CDR3 sequences, roughly 15% of which show up once; roughly 13% is in the top ten. Source material: blood. The source of these receptors is a man younger than 35 with Graves' ophthalmopathy. Each CDR3 is given without its conserved first and last residue.

cdr3_length v_call cdr3_aa
11 TRBV2 ASREDGTGEQY
16 TRBV5-1 ASSLKVASLVGADTQY
11 TRBV7-6 ASSSAYNPGYT
14 TRBV11-3 ASSQGVIPSTDTQY
10 TRBV3-1 ASRTSGGELF
11 TRBV7-8 ASSLWVNTEAF
13 TRBV18 ASSIGLAMNTEAF
13 TRBV18 ASTGLAGPQETQY
14 TRBV7-8 ASSFATGGSGNTIY
14 TRBV7-9 ASRPPLGQMNTEAF
14 TRBV5-4 ASSLEAGTSTDTQY
13 TRBV7-2 ASSPGAGGFRTQY
12 TRBV12-5 ASGGDTSGNTIY
14 TRBV19 ASSTSSGRFHNEQF
12 TRBV7-9 ASSFFNRDTEAF
11 TRBV6-5 ASNYRLNEKLF
11 TRBV2 ARSRTGESPLH
12 TRBV11-3 ASSLAAELNEQF
12 TRBV19 ASGVDRDTDTQY
12 TRBV20-1 SARRAQGGNEQF
11 TRBV11-3 ASSLFEGADQY
14 TRBV4-1 ASSPGTSGRKNEQY
12 TRBV13 ASSLGAFPYEQY
13 TRBV19 ASSIGGQVIYGYT
12 TRBV4-1 ASSQAGQAYEQY
14 TRBV15 ATSRYSGSSTDTQY
15 TRBV7-2 ASSFASSRQGVYTIY
14 TRBV7-9 ASSSLDRSSGNTIY
11 TRBV11-3 ASSPSGDYEQY